This passage covers 30 T cell receptor beta chains from one sample sequenced in a study of human T cells and chemical hapten exposure. One entry per CDR3 protein results from TCRdb running MiXCR on the RACE reads. The sample has fewer than 130,000 distinct CDR3 sequences, roughly 11% seen once. The sample's time point: patch test 1, 2 weeks after DPC sensitization. Treatment defined: therapeutic diphenylcyclopropenone sensitization with weekly scalp DPC. Sequencing was performed on whole blood, taken in connection with sensitization to the hapten diphenylcyclopropenone (DPC). The receptors here all came from a middle-aged woman with alopecia areata. Some clones in this sample may be carry-over from other donors' samples.

This clonotype has a count of ten or more. The J gene is TRBJ2-2, the V gene TRBV12-3 or TRBV12-4; tentatively, D is TRBD2 (5 bases). V was trimmed by 5 bases and J by 4 bases, leaving 20 bases between them. This CDR3 comprises 17 residues. CDR3 sequence: CASSHEGAARGTGELFF. CDR3 coding DNA: TGTGCCAGCAGTCACGAGGGAGCGGCCCGGGGCACCGGGGAGCTGTTTTTT.

This clonotype was observed many times. The chain combines TRBV9 with TRBJ2-7; TRBD2 aligns across 7 bases. The CDR3 contains 16 residues. Trimming removed 0 bases from V and 1 base from J; junction bases left unmatched: 7. CDR1 is SGDLS and CDR2 is YYNGEE in the germline V gene. The CDR3 region is CASSVGRAGSSYEQYF. Written as DNA, the CDR3 is TGTGCCAGCAGCGTAGGCCGAGCGGGGTCGTCCTACGAGCAGTACTTC.

This rearrangement joins TRBV29-1 to TRBJ1-1, with D unclear. The length of the CDR3 is 12 residues. CDR1 and CDR2 from the germline V gene are SQVTM and ANQGSEA. Deletions cut 6 bases from V and 5 bases from J, with 13 bases between. CDR3 region: CSVLKGDTEAFF. The CDR3 nucleotides read TGCAGCGTCTTAAAGGGAGATACTGAAGCTTTCTTT.

This clonotype showed up many times. The V call is TRBV27, the J call TRBJ1-6; no clear D gene. CDR3 size: 13 residues. Trimming took 2 bases from V and 8 from J, leaving 7 bases between them. CDR1 is MNHEY and CDR2 is SMNVEV in the germline V gene (reference sequence). Here the CDR3 DNA reads TGTGCCAGCAGTTTAGGGCAGGATTCACCCCTCCACTTT. This sequence encodes CASSLGQDSPLHF.

This clonotype came up a few times. V gene TRBV10-3 combines with J gene TRBJ2-1; no clear D. The CDR3 has 12 amino acids. From germline, CDR1 is ENHRY and CDR2 SYGVKD. V was clipped by 8 bases and J by 5 bases, with 10 bases between them. CDR3: CAIAGRNNEQFF. The CDR3, as DNA: TGTGCCATCGCTGGACGAAACAATGAGCAGTTCTTC.

This clonotype was recorded a few times. The rearrangement links TRBV6-1 to TRBJ1-5; 9 positions agree with TRBD1. V dropped 6 bases and J dropped 6; count of bases not matched to a gene: 12. The CDR3 length is 16 residues. Germline CDR1 reads MNHNS; CDR2 reads SASEGT. In DNA form, the CDR3 reads TGTGCCAGCAGCCCAACAGCCGGGACAGGGATTCAGCCCCAGCATTTT. Its protein product is CASSPTAGTGIQPQHF.

This sequence joins TRBV29-1 and TRBJ2-7, with TRBD1 identical over 9 bases. Germline V gene lookup returns CDR1 SQVTM and CDR2 ANQGSEA. V dropped 5 bases and J dropped 5; count of bases not matched to a gene: 7. The CDR3 is 13 residues long. The CDR3: CSVRDRVFNEQYF. DNA of the CDR3: TGCAGCGTTCGGGACAGGGTGTTCAACGAGCAGTACTTC.

The CDR3: CASSIAGRDEQFF. The CDR3, as DNA: TGTGCCAGTAGTATCGCGGGTAGGGATGAGCAGTTCTTC. The V gene is TRBV19, the J gene TRBJ2-1; TRBD2 is a possible D gene (5 bases). Germline V gene data show CDR1 as LNHDA and CDR2 as SQIVND (reference sequence). The CDR3 spans 13 residues. V lost 3 bases to trimming and J lost 8 bases, with 11 bases between them.

The chain employs TRBV12-5 and TRBJ2-1; 7 bases match TRBD1. The V segment lost 1 base and the J segment 9 bases; nucleotides outside the gene matches: 6. The CDR3 loop spans 14 amino acids. The germline gives CDR1 LGHNT, CDR2 FRNRAP. CDR3 amino acids: CASGLATGTGEQFF. DNA of the CDR3: TGTGCTAGTGGTTTGGCGACAGGGACGGGTGAGCAGTTCTTC.

At least ten counts were recorded for this clonotype. The J gene is TRBJ1-1, the V gene TRBV27; a weak D match, TRBD1 (6 bases). This CDR3 spans 14 amino acids. Trimming removed 2 bases at V and 4 bases at J, with 11 bases between. Germline V gene lookup returns CDR1 MNHEY and CDR2 SMNVEV (reference sequence). The CDR3 spells CASSLGGISTEAFF. CDR3 DNA sequence: TGTGCCAGCAGTTTAGGGGGCATATCCACTGAAGCTTTCTTT.

This clonotype has a count of ten or more. J is TRBJ2-3 and V is TRBV28; perhaps TRBD2 as D (6 bases). This CDR3 contains 14 residues. Germline V gene sequence: CDR1 MDHEN, CDR2 SYDVKM. Deletions cut 6 bases from V and 3 bases from J, with 13 bases between. Here the CDR3 DNA reads TGTGCCAGCAGCCCTGGAGGGCCAACAGATACGCAGTATTTT. Translation gives CASSPGGPTDTQYF.

V gene TRBV3-1 combines with J gene TRBJ1-2; no clear D. The CDR3 is 13 residues long. Per germline, CDR1 LGHDT and CDR2 YNNKEL (reference sequence). V was trimmed by 3 bases and J by 4 bases, leaving 9 bases between them. CDR3 sequence: CASSHVSVYGYTF. Here the CDR3 DNA reads TGTGCCAGCAGCCACGTTAGCGTCTATGGCTACACCTTC.

The V and J genes are TRBV6-1 and TRBJ1-6, with 7 bases aligning to TRBD1. The CDR3 extends over 15 amino acids. Germline values: CDR1 MNHNS, CDR2 SASEGT. Trimming cost V 6 bases and J 5 bases; bases outside gene matches: 7. The CDR3 loop reads CASSRRQGNNSPLHF. The CDR3, as DNA: TGTGCCAGCAGCCGAAGACAGGGTAATAATTCACCCCTCCACTTT.

This clonotype was detected a few times. The rearrangement uses TRBV14 and TRBJ2-7; 10 bases map to TRBD2. Germline V gene lookup returns CDR1 SGHDN and CDR2 FVKESK. V lost 4 bases and J lost 3; bases outside the gene matches: 12. The CDR3 is 17 residues long. CDR3 nucleotides: TGTGCCAGCAGCCCTAGGTCGCAAGCGGGAGGGGGCTACGAGCAGTACTTC. Its translation: CASSPRSQAGGGYEQYF.

This clonotype was counted many times. The chain couples TRBV20-1 to TRBJ2-1; 11 nucleotides line up with TRBD2. This CDR3 is 15 amino acids long. Unmatched junction bases numbered 8, after V lost 3 bases and J lost 7 bases. Germline assignment: CDR1 DFQATT and CDR2 SNEGSKA (reference sequence). The CDR3 DNA follows: TGCAGTGCTAGCGACCTTCGACTAGCGGGAAATGAGCAGTTCTTC. Translating gives CSASDLRLAGNEQFF.

In DNA form, the CDR3 reads TGTGCCAGCAGTTACCGGGACAGAGGCACTGAAGCTTTCTTT. Translation: CASSYRDRGTEAFF. The rearrangement uses TRBV6-2 or TRBV6-3 and TRBJ1-1, with TRBD1 identical over 7 bases. V was pared by 2 bases and J by 4 bases, with 4 bases of the junction left unmatched. Germline values: CDR1 MNHEY, CDR2 SVGEGT. The CDR3 contains 14 residues.

The chain uses TRBV7-9 and TRBJ2-1; the D is unclear. V lost 4 bases, J lost 0 bases, and 7 bases lay in between. The CDR3 covers 14 residues. Germline-derived CDR1 and CDR2 are SEHNR and FQNEAQ (reference sequence). CDR3 coding DNA: TGTGCCAGCAGCTCGGATGGCTCCTACAATGAGCAGTTCTTC. Amino acid sequence: CASSSDGSYNEQFF.

This chain joins TRBV10-3 and TRBJ1-5; tentatively, D is TRBD1 (5 bases). V was cut by 7 bases and J by 3 bases, with 16 bases left in between. This CDR3 is built from 15 residues. Germline V CDR1 and CDR2: ENHRY, SYGVKD. CDR3 nucleotide sequence: TGTGCCATCAAATCCGGGACTGCTAACAATCAGCCCCAGCATTTT. This encodes CAIKSGTANNQPQHF.

The V gene is TRBV5-1, the J gene TRBJ2-6, with 7 bases that match TRBD1. The V gene end was trimmed by 0 bases and the J gene end by 2 bases; junction bases not matched to a gene: 2. Germline V lookup: CDR1 SGHRS, CDR2 YFSETQ. The CDR3 has 16 residues. CDR3 nucleotide sequence: TGCGCCAGCAGCTTGGGGGGACAGACTGGGGCCAACGTCCTGACTTTC. Protein sequence: CASSLGGQTGANVLTF.

The sample holds a few counts of this clonotype. The chain couples TRBV7-9 to TRBJ1-2; D is unclear. Trimming pared 11 bases from V and 3 bases from J, leaving 16 bases between. The CDR3 consists of 13 residues. Germline CDR1 reads SEHNR; CDR2 reads FQNEAQ (reference sequence). Here the CDR3 DNA reads TGTGCCTCCGGCGGCGGACGTTACTATGGCTACACCTTC. Its protein product is CASGGGRYYGYTF.

V and J are TRBV4-3 and TRBJ2-1; D might be TRBD1 or TRBD2, each matching 5 bases. The V end was cut by 4 bases, the J end by 9 bases, with 25 bases between. The CDR3 covers 17 residues. Germline V lookup: CDR1 LGHNA, CDR2 YSLEER. The chain's CDR3 is CASSRDIRDEQWGEQFF. CDR3 in DNA: TGCGCCAGCAGCCGTGATATTCGGGACGAACAATGGGGTGAGCAGTTCTTC.

This clonotype came up many times. The rearrangement joins TRBV12-3 or TRBV12-4 to TRBJ2-3; 8 bases are a match to TRBD2. The CDR3 runs to 14 residues. Trimming removed 3 bases from V and 2 bases from J; junction bases left unmatched: 1. DNA for the CDR3: TGTGCCAGCAGTTTTAGCGGGGCCACAGATACGCAGTATTTT. Translation gives CASSFSGATDTQYF.

J is TRBJ2-1 and V is TRBV9; D not resolved. CDR1 SGDLS and CDR2 YYNGEE come from the germline V gene. This CDR3 contains 12 residues. Trimming left V 0 bases short and J 7 bases short, with 5 bases between. The CDR3, as DNA: TGTGCCAGCAGCGTAGACCCGAATGAGCAGTTCTTC. Residues: CASSVDPNEQFF.

V gene TRBV7-2 combines with J gene TRBJ1-3; D remains unclear. Germline values: CDR1 SGHTA, CDR2 FQGNSA. CDR3 length equals 15 residues. Deletions cut 8 bases from V and 0 bases from J, with 14 bases between. CDR3 DNA sequence: TGTGCCAGCTCAAAGGGCAGACCCTCTGGAAACACCATATATTTT. This encodes CASSKGRPSGNTIYF.

This clonotype was counted many times. The chain is built from TRBV5-1 and TRBJ2-1; TRBD2 matches at 14 bases. The CDR3 runs to 17 residues. The germline V gene has CDR1 SGHRS and CDR2 YFSETQ. The V and J ends lost 4 bases and 0 bases, in that order; junction bases with no gene match: 3. The CDR3: CASSEGTSGSSYNEQFF. As DNA, the CDR3 is TGCGCCAGCAGCGAAGGGACTAGCGGGAGCTCCTACAATGAGCAGTTCTTC.

At least ten counts were recorded for this clonotype. The V and J genes are TRBV20-1 and TRBJ2-7; TRBD2 agrees at 9 bases. The CDR3 is 14 amino acids. In germline, CDR1 is DFQATT, CDR2 SNEGSKA (reference sequence). V dropped 5 bases and J dropped 5; count of bases not matched to a gene: 10. CDR3 DNA sequence: TGCAGTGCTGGACCGGCGGGAGGGCCGAACGAGCAGTACTTC. It codes for CSAGPAGGPNEQYF.

The gene calls are TRBV5-1 and TRBJ1-1; D perhaps matches TRBD1 (5 bases). The germline V gene encodes CDR1 SGHRS and CDR2 YFSETQ. The V gene lost 1 base and the J gene lost 6 bases, with 13 bases spanning the gap. This CDR3 is 14 amino acids long. CDR3 residues: CASSLFGAEAEAFF. The CDR3 DNA reads as TGCGCCAGCAGCTTGTTTGGGGCGGAAGCTGAAGCTTTCTTT.

The chain joins TRBV29-1 to TRBJ1-5; 8 nucleotides agree with TRBD1. In germline, CDR1 is SQVTM, CDR2 ANQGSEA. With 4 bases clipped from V and 0 bases from J, the junction kept 2 bases outside the gene matches. The CDR3 has 14 residues. The CDR3 DNA sequence: TGCAGCGTTGGACAGGGGAATAGCAATCAGCCCCAGCATTTT. This sequence encodes CSVGQGNSNQPQHF. The full variable domain, with the rest looked up from reference TRBV29-1 and TRBJ1-5, is SAVISQKPSRDICQRGTSLTIQCQVDSQVTMMFWYRQQPGQSLTLIATANQGSEATYESGFVIDKFPISRPNLTFSTLTVSNMSPEDSSIYLCSVGQGNSNQPQHFGDGTRLSIL.

V usage is TRBV5-6 and J usage is TRBJ2-3; D remains ambiguous. V shed 3 bases and J shed 2 bases, with 10 bases lying between them. Germline V gene data show CDR1 as SGHDT and CDR2 as YYEEEE. This CDR3 has 14 residues. CDR3 DNA: TGTGCCAGCAGCTCTGGACCTTCCACAGATACGCAGTATTTT. Its protein is CASSSGPSTDTQYF.

Only a few counts were recorded for this clonotype. V usage is TRBV2 and J usage is TRBJ2-5; a weak D match, TRBD1 (6 bases). Germline V lookup: CDR1 SNHLY, CDR2 FYNNEI. The ends were cut back, 6 bases at V and 4 bases at J, with 12 bases in the middle. CDR3 length equals 13 residues. The CDR3 bases are TGTGCCAGCAGCTTAACAGGGACAGAGACCCAGTACTTC. This codes for CASSLTGTETQYF.